The 28 T cell receptor beta chains in this list originate from one sample, sequenced in a study of T-cell reconstitution after alpha-beta-depleted transplantation in children. Unique molecular identifiers were incorporated when the TCRbeta library was constructed. Using its own MiXCR run on the PCR reads, TCRdb lists one record per CDR3 protein. The sample shows about 47,000 distinct CDR3 sequences, around 50% of them seen only once. The sample was peripheral blood, taken before TCRalphabeta/CD19-depleted stem cell transplant. The source of these receptors is a boy under two years old with SCID, due to receive a stem cell transplant.

V gene TRBV7-2 combines with J gene TRBJ2-2; D possibly matches TRBD1 or TRBD2 (5 bases each). V dropped 1 base and J dropped 4 bases, with 10 bases sitting between them. Germline V CDR1 and CDR2: SGHTA, FQGNSA. The CDR3 loop spans 15 amino acids. The CDR3 DNA is TGTGCCAGCAGCTTAGGGGACGTAGCCACCGGGGAGCTGTTTTTT. Amino acids: CASSLGDVATGELFF.

The rearrangement links TRBV6-4 to TRBJ2-4, with D perhaps matching TRBD2 (5 bases). The CDR3 contains 16 residues. Germline-derived CDR1 and CDR2 are MRHNA and SNTAGT. V lost 3 bases and J lost 0, with 12 bases in between. CDR3 loop: CASSDSRELAKNIQYF. CDR3 in DNA: TGTGCCAGCAGTGATTCGAGGGAACTAGCCAAAAACATTCAGTACTTC.

V is TRBV6-2 or TRBV6-3 and J is TRBJ2-5, with D perhaps matching TRBD2 (5 bases). The CDR3 contains 14 residues. CDR1 and CDR2 from the germline V gene are MNHEY and SVGEGT. V lost 7 bases and J lost 5, with 17 bases in between. The CDR3 nucleotides read TGTGCCAGCAAAGAAGGAGGATTGGGGGAGACCCAGTACTTC. Translated, it gives CASKEGGLGETQYF.

This clonotype has more than one count but fewer than ten. This rearrangement joins TRBV5-1 to TRBJ2-5; a weak D match, TRBD1 (6 bases). This CDR3 has 15 residues. Trimming shortened V by 1 base and J by 5 bases, and 15 bases separated the two germline ends. Per the germline V gene, CDR1 is SGHRS and CDR2 is YFSETQ. Here the CDR3 DNA reads TGCGCCAGCAGCTTGATCTCAGGGGCTGAGGAGACCCAGTACTTC. It codes for CASSLISGAEETQYF.

V usage is TRBV10-3 and J usage is TRBJ2-3; 7 nucleotides line up with TRBD2. With 6 bases clipped from V and 2 bases from J, the junction kept 11 bases outside the gene matches. CDR3 length: 16 residues. Germline CDR1 ENHRY, CDR2 SYGVKD. CDR3 sequence reads: CAISPQGLVLTDTQYF. CDR3 DNA sequence: TGTGCCATCAGCCCGCAAGGACTAGTTCTCACAGATACGCAGTATTTT.

This chain links TRBV7-2 with TRBJ2-2; unclear D gene. Germline V gene lookup returns CDR1 SGHTA and CDR2 FQGNSA. This CDR3 spans 17 amino acids. Trimming cost V 5 bases and J 6 bases, with 22 bases left between them. DNA for the CDR3: TGTGCCAGCAGCCTCCCCCTTACAACAGTGAGGTCCGGGGAGCTGTTTTTT. Its translation: CASSLPLTTVRSGELFF.

In this sample, this clonotype turned up a few times. This chain joins TRBV6-5 and TRBJ2-2, with TRBD1 as a possible D gene (6 bases). The germline CDR1 and CDR2 sequences are MNHEY and SVGAGI. The V gene lost 0 bases and the J gene lost 5 bases, with 13 bases spanning the gap. The CDR3 spans 16 residues. The chain's CDR3 is CASSYSVWGLTGELFF. The CDR3 nucleotides read TGTGCCAGCAGTTACTCAGTCTGGGGGCTAACCGGGGAGCTGTTTTTT.

This clonotype was observed a few times. The rearrangement joins TRBV7-9 to TRBJ2-1; D call uncertain. Germline values: CDR1 SEHNR, CDR2 FQNEAQ (reference sequence). Trimming stripped 7 bases from V and 1 base from J, with 8 bases between. This CDR3 contains 13 residues. CDR3 in amino acids: CASNGGSYNEQFF. CDR3 nucleotide sequence: TGTGCCAGCAATGGTGGTTCCTACAATGAGCAGTTCTTC.

The V and J genes are TRBV20-1 and TRBJ2-1, with TRBD2 matching 11 bases. Germline V gene data show CDR1 as DFQATT and CDR2 as SNEGSKA (reference sequence). CDR3 size: 13 residues. After removal of 6 bases from V and 5 bases from J, the junction contained 3 bases not matched to a gene. The chain's CDR3 is CSALAGGHNEQFF. CDR3 DNA sequence: TGCAGTGCCCTAGCGGGGGGTCACAATGAGCAGTTCTTC.

This clonotype was detected a few times. V usage is TRBV9 and J usage is TRBJ2-5, with D perhaps matching TRBD1 or TRBD2 (6 bases each). V lost 2 bases, J lost 7 bases, and 18 bases lay in between. The CDR3 has 15 residues. Germline assignment: CDR1 SGDLS and CDR2 YYNGEE. The CDR3 here is CASSVEGVSRGTQYF. CDR3 DNA sequence: TGTGCCAGCAGCGTGGAGGGGGTCTCGAGGGGGACCCAGTACTTC.

V gene TRBV5-5 combines with J gene TRBJ2-6; 7 bases fit TRBD1. This CDR3 is 17 amino acids long. Trimming took 2 bases from V and 0 from J; bases not matched to a gene: 5. CDR1 is SGHKS, CDR2 YYEKEE, per germline (reference sequence). CDR3 region: CASSFGTVSSGANVLTF. The CDR3, as DNA: TGTGCCAGCAGCTTCGGGACAGTTTCCTCTGGGGCCAACGTCCTGACTTTC.

This clonotype appeared a single time. V usage is TRBV19 and J usage is TRBJ2-7; D ambiguous. Trimming pared 3 bases from V and 0 bases from J, leaving 12 bases between. From germline, CDR1 is LNHDA and CDR2 SQIVND (reference sequence). This CDR3 is 15 amino acids long. CDR3 residues: CASSIYGRSSYEQYF. The CDR3 DNA reads TGTGCCAGTAGTATCTACGGACGGTCCTCCTACGAGCAGTACTTC. Complete variable domain (other parts from reference TRBV19 and TRBJ2-7): DGGITQSPKYLFRKEGQNVTLSCEQNLNHDAMYWYRQDPGQGLRLIYYSQIVNDFQKGDIAEGYSVSREKKESFPLTVTSAQKNPTAFYLCASSIYGRSSYEQYFGPGTRLTVT.

The chain has TRBV12-3 or TRBV12-4 and TRBJ2-7; TRBD1 agrees at 9 bases. This CDR3 is 14 amino acids long. Trimming removed 5 bases from V and 5 bases from J; junction bases left unmatched: 7. CDR3 sequence: CASSHGTGRHEQYF. Here the CDR3 DNA reads TGTGCCAGCAGTCACGGGACAGGGCGACACGAGCAGTACTTC.

The rearrangement uses TRBV27 and TRBJ1-1, with 7 positions matching TRBD1. The germline gives CDR1 MNHEY, CDR2 SMNVEV (reference sequence). This CDR3 has 19 amino acids. J lost 4 bases, V lost 5 bases, and 22 bases had no gene match. The CDR3 nucleotides are TGTGCCAGCAGTGGATGGCCCGGGATGCGGGGGACAGAGTTCACTGAAGCTTTCTTT. It translates to CASSGWPGMRGTEFTEAFF.

The gene calls are TRBV20-1 and TRBJ2-7; D possibly uses TRBD1 or TRBD2 (5 bases each). V dropped 4 bases and J dropped 6 bases, with 19 bases sitting between them. This CDR3 is 14 amino acids long. From germline, CDR1 is DFQATT and CDR2 SNEGSKA (reference sequence). The CDR3 is CSAKQTGNSGEQYF. The CDR3, as DNA: TGCAGTGCTAAACAAACAGGAAACAGCGGCGAGCAGTACTTC.

V usage is TRBV5-1 and J usage is TRBJ1-5, with D uncertain. The ends were cut back, 0 bases at V and 3 bases at J, with 10 bases in the middle. This CDR3 comprises 15 residues. The germline V gene has CDR1 SGHRS and CDR2 YFSETQ. CDR3 sequence: CASSLGGGLNQPQHF. The CDR3 region has the DNA TGCGCCAGCAGCTTGGGGGGAGGCCTCAATCAGCCCCAGCATTTT.

This clonotype was observed a handful of times. The V gene is TRBV6-2 or TRBV6-3, the J gene TRBJ2-2; D is unclear. V was pared by 5 bases and J by 3 bases, with 7 bases between. The CDR3 is 13 amino acids. The germline CDR1 and CDR2 sequences are MNHEY and SVGEGT. The CDR3 DNA follows: TGTGCCAGCAGTCACACTGACACCGGGGAGCTGTTTTTT. This sequence encodes CASSHTDTGELFF.

This chain uses TRBV27 with TRBJ2-7, with D possibly TRBD2 on 6 matching bases. The germline V and J ends were trimmed by 6 bases and 4 bases, with 19 bases remaining between them. The CDR3 totals 15 residues. Germline V gene lookup returns CDR1 MNHEY and CDR2 SMNVEV (reference sequence). CDR3 nucleotide sequence: TGTGCCAGCAGCCCCTTGGGACTTTCTCCTTACGAGCAGTACTTC. This sequence encodes CASSPLGLSPYEQYF.

CDR3 bases: TGCGCCAGCAGTGATCACCTCTACAATGAGCAGTTCTTC. It translates to CASSDHLYNEQFF. The J gene is TRBJ2-1, the V gene TRBV10-1, with unresolved D. With 3 bases removed from V and 3 bases from J, the gap between germline ends came to 6 bases. Germline assignment: CDR1 WNHNN and CDR2 SYGVQD (reference sequence). This CDR3 has 13 amino acids.

The rearrangement uses TRBV11-2 and TRBJ2-7; D unclear. V shed 3 bases and J shed 6 bases, with 18 bases lying between them. This CDR3 is built from 15 residues. From germline, CDR1 is SGHAT and CDR2 FQNNGV. CDR3 sequence: CASSFYSDRSLEQYF. CDR3 nucleotides: TGTGCCAGCAGCTTTTATTCCGATAGGAGCCTCGAGCAGTACTTC.

The chain couples TRBV12-3 or TRBV12-4 to TRBJ1-3; D is ambiguous. CDR3 size: 13 residues. The V and J ends lost 1 base and 3 bases respectively, with 4 bases between them. The CDR3 sequence: CASSLVRGNTIYF. The DNA of the CDR3 is TGTGCCAGCAGTTTAGTTCGTGGAAACACCATATATTTT.

This clonotype has more than one count but fewer than ten. The chain recombines TRBV20-1 with TRBJ1-1, with a weak D call TRBD1 (5 bases). Germline assignment: CDR1 DFQATT and CDR2 SNEGSKA (reference sequence). The CDR3 runs to 15 residues. V gave up 4 bases and J gave up 3 bases, with 18 bases separating them. The CDR3: CSAKGVGGADTEAFF. In DNA form, the CDR3 reads TGCAGTGCTAAAGGGGTCGGAGGAGCGGACACTGAAGCTTTCTTT.

V usage is TRBV9 and J usage is TRBJ2-7, with 7 nucleotides matching TRBD2. Germline CDR1 is SGDLS and CDR2 is YYNGEE. The CDR3 runs 15 residues. The trim removed 3 bases at V and 2 bases at J, leaving 8 bases unmatched. DNA for the CDR3: TGTGCCAGCAGCGAAAATAGCGGGCCCGCCTACGAGCAGTACTTC. Translation: CASSENSGPAYEQYF.

The rearrangement links TRBV7-2 to TRBJ2-5, with 7 bases matching TRBD1. This CDR3 has 16 residues. Germline V gives CDR1 SGHTA, CDR2 FQGNSA. V gave up 0 bases and J gave up 2 bases; unmatched junction bases: 6. The CDR3 DNA sequence: TGTGCCAGCAGCTTAGCGTCTAGCAGGGGGCAAGAGACCCAGTACTTC. Residues: CASSLASSRGQETQYF.

This clonotype came up many times. The chain links TRBV5-1 to TRBJ1-2; D is unresolved. Between the trimmed V and J ends, which lost 4 bases and 8 bases, there was a span of 12 bases. The V gene's germline CDR1 is SGHRS and CDR2 YFSETQ. The CDR3 length is 12 residues. For the CDR3, the DNA is TGCGCCAGCAGCCCCGATTTAGGCGGCTACACCTTC. Its translation: CASSPDLGGYTF. Using reference TRBV5-1 and TRBJ1-2 for the parts outside the CDR3, the full variable domain is KAGVTQTPRYLIKTRGQQVTLSCSPISGHRSVSWYQQTPGQGLQFLFEYFSETQRNKGNFPGRFSGRQFSNSRSEMNVSTLELGDSALYLCASSPDLGGYTFGSGTRLTVV.

The chain carries TRBV27 and TRBJ1-1; a weak D match, TRBD1 (6 bases). CDR3 size: 13 residues. The V gene's germline CDR1 is MNHEY and CDR2 SMNVEV (reference sequence). V was cut by 5 bases and J by 5 bases, with 12 bases left in between. CDR3 sequence reads: CASSPGQSTEAFF. CDR3 coding DNA: TGTGCCAGCAGTCCTGGACAGAGTACTGAAGCTTTCTTT.

The V gene is TRBV20-1, the J gene TRBJ2-7; 11 bases agree with TRBD2. Germline V gene lookup returns CDR1 DFQATT and CDR2 SNEGSKA (reference sequence). The V segment lost 0 bases and the J segment 7 bases; nucleotides outside the gene matches: 11. The CDR3 has 16 residues. The DNA of the CDR3 is TGCAGTGCTAGAGATCGGTTAGCGGGGGGGCCGGGGGAGCAGTACTTC. Translation: CSARDRLAGGPGEQYF.

The genes are TRBV20-1 and TRBJ2-7; 15 nucleotides line up with TRBD2. J was trimmed by 4 bases and V by 2 bases; bases with no gene match: 9. Germline V gene lookup returns CDR1 DFQATT and CDR2 SNEGSKA (reference sequence). The length of the CDR3 is 17 residues. This CDR3 reads CSARSGLAGGPVYEQYF. The CDR3 nucleotides read TGCAGTGCTAGAAGCGGACTAGCGGGGGGGCCGGTATACGAGCAGTACTTC.